This T cell receptor beta chain comes out of a study of shared clonotypes between healthy human individuals (dated by TCRdb to 2020 to 2022). Context from the whole study: Three men and a couple of women, aged 18 to 49 years, made up the cohort. Different laboratories and diverse techniques were used to prepare libraries and sequence TCR repertoires, to increase sequencing depth and limit assay-specific biases. For each donor, three plates each were used for CD4 naive and CD4 memory, two plates were used for CD8 naive, and one plate was used for CD8 memory. Blood TCR repertoires of roughly five healthy adults were deeply sequenced to estimate repertoire size and the extent of clonotype sharing between individuals. Leukapheresis yielded between about 0.94 and 9 billion PBMCs per donor. What the authors observed across the whole study: Sharing across several donors was observed for approximately 5% of naive CD4, under 4% of naive CD8, about 2.3% of memory CD4, and about 0.4% of memory CD8 clonotypes. Sampling was limited to blood, and TCR repertoires in tissue likely differ from TCR repertoires in blood. Pairwise subsampling indicated that sequencing depth was expected to affect the degree of clonotype sharing among donors. Rarefaction of sorted-subset datasets indicated incomplete sequencing despite the large sequencing depth. Estimated clonotype richness was generally larger for naive than for memory subsets. The small number of donors limited the genetic and exposure-history diversity represented. Compared with non-shared clonotypes, the clonotypes found in all four sorted-subset donors had higher generation probabilities.

Healthy HIV-negative adults with no recently reported acute infections or vaccinations were included as donors. All donors were Caucasian adults living in Nashville, Tennessee, USA. CD4+ T cells were enriched by magnetic negative selection; naive cells were then positively selected on CD45RA, and the negative fraction formed the memory subset. Blood was collected by leukapheresis, and PBMCs were isolated by Ficoll-Histopaque density gradient centrifugation and then cryopreserved in liquid nitrogen vapor phase. Analytical flow cytometry was used to check the purity and quantity of every magnetically sorted T cell population. From each sorted fraction, genomic DNA was isolated and quantified by UV absorbance on a Nanodrop 2000c. Concerning this clone: This clone's antigen is unknown. Base qualities are not provided; no much larger clone lies one nucleotide away.

Cut back by 3 bases and 4 bases, the V and J ends lie 15 bases apart. CDR1 is given as LNHDA and CDR2 as SQIVND, both from the germline V gene (reference sequence). Inclusive of the bounding cysteine and phenylalanine, the CDR3 is 15 residues long. Only the CDR3 DNA stays, 45 bases, in frame from base 1. Using the deep immunoSEQ assay, multiplex PCR amplified TCR CDR3 regions from genomic DNA. For each cell subset, the extracted genomic DNA was distributed evenly across all wells of several immunoSEQ 96-well plates, and each plate served as one replicate. For sorted subsets, about 200 ng genomic DNA, equal to about 30,000 T cell genomes, was loaded into each replicate PCR. The purified libraries were quantified using a Qubit 3.0 fluorometer, sized with a Bioanalyzer 2100, and then quantified again using the KAPA Library Quantification kit. A separate single-read 150-cycle Illumina NextSeq 550 flow cell was used to sequence each immunoSEQ 96-well plate. The original methods were these. Because the immunoSEQ output held only junctional sequences and lacked quality scores, the filtering could not match the filtering applied to full-length reads. To assign V/J genes and CDR3, sequences were annotated against IMGT germline references using PyIR, a Python wrapper for IgBLAST v1.9. Any read was removed if the V/J assignment was weak (E-value above 1e-6), the CDR3 was missing, or the read contained stop codons, out-of-frame junctions, or ambiguous translated residues. V3J clonotypes were defined as sequences sharing an identical inferred V gene, J gene, and CDR3 amino acid sequence. The percentage overlap between two repertoires was calculated by dividing the number of shared unique clonotypes by the size of the smaller repertoire. Richness of each repertoire was evaluated using RTK rarefaction, the Chao1 estimator, and Recon v2.1 estimates of unobserved clonotypes. For all TCRbeta clonotypes obtained by the gDNA method from a few donors, generation probabilities were computed with OLGA. Imported from immuneACCESS, the table was reduced by TCRdb to in-frame sequences with V and J called. These copies leave out some clones; in studies compared against another copy, an unresolved V gene accounts for under half, and the cause of the remainder is not known. The V and J calls and the clone size are those of that table, but D and trimming were determined from the DNA. Recorded for this sample are fewer than 2.5 million clones; 90% to 95% of them occurred a single time. 0.36% of the sample comes from the top ten.

Sequenced material: naive CD4+ T cells from PBMCs. The meaning of the sample's cell subset or site label: CD45RA+ positively selected. This TCR derives from a young man in good health. Some clones in this sample may be carry-over from other donors' samples. The receptor chain draws on TRBV19 and TRBJ2-5; TRBD1 is a possible D gene, resting on 6 matching bases. The nucleotide sequence is TGTGCCAGTAGTATTTGGGCAGGGGCGCGAGAGACCCAGTACTTC. This is translated as CASSIWAGARETQYF.